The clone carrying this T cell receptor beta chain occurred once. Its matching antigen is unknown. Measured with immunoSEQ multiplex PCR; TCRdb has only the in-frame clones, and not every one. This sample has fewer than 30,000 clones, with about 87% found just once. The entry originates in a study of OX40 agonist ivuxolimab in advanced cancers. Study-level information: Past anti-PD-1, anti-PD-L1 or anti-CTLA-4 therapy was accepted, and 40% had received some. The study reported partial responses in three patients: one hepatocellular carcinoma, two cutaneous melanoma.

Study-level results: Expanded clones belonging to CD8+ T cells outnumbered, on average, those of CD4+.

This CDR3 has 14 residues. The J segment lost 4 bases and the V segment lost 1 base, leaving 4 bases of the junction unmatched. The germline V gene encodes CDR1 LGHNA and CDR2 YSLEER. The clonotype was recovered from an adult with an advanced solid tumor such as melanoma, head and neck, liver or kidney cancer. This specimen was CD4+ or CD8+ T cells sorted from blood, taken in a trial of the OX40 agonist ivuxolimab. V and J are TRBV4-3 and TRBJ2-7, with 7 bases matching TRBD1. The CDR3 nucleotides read TGCGCCAGCAGCCAAGGCAGGGGGTGGTACGAGCAGTACTTC. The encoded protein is CASSQGRGWYEQYF.